The 8 T cell receptor beta chains below all came from one sample that was sequenced in a study of blood T cell repertoires in COVID-19. Repertoires were generated with immunoSEQ multiplex PCR, while TCRdb's copy carries only in-frame clones and drops some. The sample contains 150,000 or so clones, roughly 84% of which appear only once. Material: peripheral blood. These receptors came from a woman aged 60-70 years with acute or convalescent COVID-19.

V and J are TRBV6-6 and TRBJ2-7; the D gene is possibly TRBD1 (6 bases). The germline V gene has CDR1 MNHNY and CDR2 SVGAGI (reference sequence). This CDR3 contains 14 residues. V lost 7 bases and J 3 bases, leaving 16 bases between the germline ends. CDR3 nucleotide sequence: TGTGCCAGCACCCTGGACAGCGAGATCTACGAGCAGTACTTC. Residues: CASTLDSEIYEQYF.

This rearrangement joins TRBV19 to TRBJ1-6; D unresolved. The CDR3 contains 15 residues. The V gene lost 0 bases and the J gene lost 8 bases, with 11 bases spanning the gap. Looked up from germline, CDR1 is LNHDA and CDR2 is SQIVND (reference sequence). CDR3 sequence (DNA): TGTGCCAGTAGTATAGATCGGACGGGGTATTCACCCCTCCACTTT. This encodes CASSIDRTGYSPLHF.

The chain recombines TRBV19 with TRBJ2-2, with TRBD2 identical over 12 bases. The CDR3 totals 16 residues. In germline, CDR1 is LNHDA, CDR2 SQIVND (reference sequence). The junction had 8 bases not matched to a gene; V was cut back by 5 bases and J by 7 bases. Written as DNA, the CDR3 is TGTGCCAGTAGTTCGGCTAGCGGGAGGGTGGTCGGGGAGCTGTTTTTT. Translating it yields CASSSASGRVVGELFF.

This clone was picked up a small number of times. The CDR3 sequence: CASSSRQNQPQHF. CDR3 coding DNA: TGTGCCAGCAGTTCTCGACAGAATCAGCCCCAGCATTTT. The chain joins TRBV6-5 to TRBJ1-5, with TRBD1 as a possible D gene (5 bases). Trimming shortened V by 4 bases and J by 4 bases, and 8 bases separated the two germline ends. The V gene's germline CDR1 is MNHEY and CDR2 SVGAGI. The CDR3 runs to 13 residues.

The chain uses TRBV19 and TRBJ2-5, with TRBD1 matching 12 bases. This CDR3 is built from 15 residues. Unmatched junction bases numbered 4, after V lost 3 bases and J lost 5 bases. Per the germline V gene, CDR1 is LNHDA and CDR2 is SQIVND (reference sequence). DNA for the CDR3: TGTGCCAGTAGTATGGGGACAGGGGGCCGGGAGACCCAGTACTTC. Its translation: CASSMGTGGRETQYF.

As for this clone: The same CDR3 arises from other DNA sequences in this sample as well. The rearrangement uses TRBV11-3 and TRBJ1-1; 12 nucleotides agree with TRBD1. The CDR3 covers 15 residues. Germline loops: CDR1 SGHNT, CDR2 YENEEA. V lost 5 bases and J lost 1; bases outside the gene matches: 2. Here the CDR3 DNA reads TGTGCCAGCAGCCCGGGACAGGGGGCGAACACTGAAGCTTTCTTT. Translated: CASSPGQGANTEAFF.

The J gene is TRBJ1-2, the V gene TRBV29-1, with 9 bases identical to TRBD1. The CDR3 is 13 residues long. Germline V gives CDR1 SQVTM, CDR2 ANQGSEA. V was pared by 4 bases and J by 8 bases, with 8 bases of the junction left unmatched. The CDR3 DNA is TGCAGCGTTGTAGTGGGACAGGGAACGGGCTACACCTTC. This translates into CSVVVGQGTGYTF.

This clone was recorded once. The gene calls are TRBV28 and TRBJ2-3; 7 bases align to TRBD1. Germline CDR1 is MDHEN and CDR2 is SYDVKM. The J segment lost 4 bases and the V segment lost 5 bases, leaving 12 bases of the junction unmatched. The length of the CDR3 is 16 residues. The CDR3 DNA follows: TGTGCCAGCAGTACAATCCGACAGGGTGGGTCAGATACGCAGTATTTT. Protein: CASSTIRQGGSDTQYF.